A single TCR beta chain is shown here with its context. What it binds is unknown. The sample belongs to a study of shared clonotypes between healthy human individuals. Overall study: Aged between 18 and 49, the donors were a couple of women and three men. Study-level results: The study's rarefaction showed incomplete sorted-subset sequencing despite large depth. Larger richness was generally estimated for naive than memory subsets.

The repertoire was sequenced with immunoSEQ multiplex PCR; TCRdb's copy has only in-frame clones and lacks some. Among about 1,800,000 clones listed, about 95% were seen once. Germline V gives CDR1 SQVTM, CDR2 ANQGSEA. Trimming pared 7 bases from V and 6 bases from J, leaving 18 bases between. The CDR3 has 13 amino acids. Naive CD8 cells were CD45RO-negative, positively selected for CCR7, excluding terminally differentiated effector memory CD45RA+ cells. The chain combines TRBV29-1 with TRBJ1-1; D is unresolved. Sequenced: naive CD8+ T cells sorted from blood. This clonotype was obtained from a man aged 18 to 35 in good health. The CDR3 DNA is TGCAGCGGAAACCCGGGAGCAAGGGCTGAAGCTTTCTTT. It codes for CSGNPGARAEAFF.